The rows below give T cell receptor beta chains drawn from one sample of a study of early T cells in non-severe SARS-CoV-2 infection. One entry per CDR3 protein results from TCRdb running MiXCR on the 5' RACE reads. The table records roughly 32,000 distinct CDR3 sequences, under 7.5% of them present only once. The sample consisted of whole blood. The receptors were gathered from an adult who was a healthcare worker with PCR-confirmed SARS-CoV-2 infection or an uninfected control (not recorded which). Each CDR3 is given with its conserved first and last residue.

j_gene	v_gene	CDR3aa
TRBJ2-1	TRBV7-9	CASGLLGTSVDNEQFF
TRBJ2-2	TRBV7-7	CASSLTRGPGELFF
TRBJ2-3	TRBV24-1	CATSGGAASNTDTQYF
TRBJ1-4	TRBV5-5	CASSFGATNEKLFF
TRBJ2-1	TRBV11-2	CASSSRGTSGNNEQFF
TRBJ2-1	TRBV13	CASSFPPRGKEQFF
TRBJ2-5	TRBV7-6	CASSLTSGGVSETQYF
TRBJ2-1	TRBV11-2	CASSPARTSGRATEQFF
TRBJ1-1	TRBV25-1	CASSGSGRGNTEAFF
TRBJ2-1	TRBV3-1	CASSQDQRRLFF
TRBJ1-5	TRBV4-1	CASSQPQHF
TRBJ2-2	TRBV27	CASSLQGVNTGELFF
TRBJ2-1	TRBV30	CAWTPTARRHYNEQFF
TRBJ1-1	TRBV20-1	CSARGWAGTEAFF
TRBJ2-1	TRBV7-2	CASSLGQGAYNEQFF
TRBJ1-2	TRBV13	CASSYTTGRYGYTF
TRBJ1-1	TRBV5-6	CASSLGPTRTEAFF
TRBJ2-7	TRBV5-6	CASSLSLAPGEQYF
TRBJ2-7	TRBV20-1	CGARAPGQNYEQYF
TRBJ2-4	TRBV12-3/TRBV12-4	CASSLEQGAKNIQYF
TRBJ2-2	TRBV7-7	CASSSEQGELFF
TRBJ2-1	TRBV10-3	CAISDSADEQFF
TRBJ2-3	TRBV9	CASSVYQGSHTQYF
TRBJ1-1	TRBV5-4	CASSLDLNTEAFF
TRBJ2-3	TRBV7-9	CASSPSRLADTDTQYF
TRBJ2-1	TRBV12-3/TRBV12-4	CASSLIYEQFF
TRBJ2-5	TRBV10-3	CAISESRTPPGETQYF
TRBJ2-7	TRBV5-1	CASSDGTGPIYEQYF
TRBJ1-1	TRBV6-5	CASTTWGGDTEAFF
TRBJ1-1	TRBV10-3	CAIRAETARTEAFF
TRBJ2-5	TRBV5-6	CASSLVFVDTQETQYF
TRBJ2-3	TRBV29-1	CSVPGTSGARTDTQYF
TRBJ2-1	TRBV11-2	CASSTEREEGLQNEQFF
TRBJ2-2	TRBV5-1	CASSLGLAEGGELFF
TRBJ2-2	TRBV19	CASSYGGTGELFF
TRBJ2-2	TRBV7-3	CASSLLPGELFF
TRBJ1-2	TRBV6-2/TRBV6-3	CASSSTGFYGYTF
TRBJ2-7	TRBV15	CATSVEQGKNEQYF
TRBJ1-2	TRBV2	CASSRSPYGYTF
TRBJ2-7	TRBV19	CASSLPPGGFNHEQYF
TRBJ2-1	TRBV10-3	CAISEPSLAGAYNEQFF
TRBJ1-1	TRBV28	CASSWRSEAFF
TRBJ2-5	TRBV4-3	CASSQGQGRLQETQYF
TRBJ1-5	TRBV10-2	CASTSSDGSNQPQHF
TRBJ2-1	TRBV2	CASSAPFRNEQFF
TRBJ2-1	TRBV3-1	CASSQDGAWSHEQFF
TRBJ2-5	TRBV20-1	CSARLAGQETQYF
TRBJ2-5	TRBV11-2	CASSTRPTQETQYF